These 26 T cell receptor beta chains originate from one sample sequenced in a study of T-cell memory formation after mild COVID-19. TCRdb used MiXCR to reprocess the 5' RACE reads, holding one entry per CDR3 protein. Of roughly 500,000 distinct CDR3 sequences listed, roughly 22% are singletons. Sequenced sample: PBMCs or a T cell subset sorted from them (not recorded which). These TCRs come from an adult woman who had mild COVID-19 (a few samples of this study predate the infection). Cell type and time point are not known.

This clonotype was counted a few times. The CDR3 nucleotides read TGTGCCTGGAGTGTGTTGGGACAAAAGAACACTGAAGCTTTCTTT. Translated, it gives CAWSVLGQKNTEAFF. This sequence joins TRBV30 and TRBJ1-1; D may be TRBD1 (6 bases). Trimming removed 0 bases from V and 1 base from J, with 12 bases in between. The CDR3 loop spans 15 amino acids. Germline assignment: CDR1 GTSNPN and CDR2 SVGIG (reference sequence). The variable domain in full, with the rest retrieved from reference TRBV30 and TRBJ1-1, is SQTIHQWPATLVQPVGSPLSLECTVEGTSNPNLYWYRQAAGRGLQLLFYSVGIGQISSEVPQNLSASRPQDRQFILSSKKLLLSDSGFYLCAWSVLGQKNTEAFFGQGTRLTVV.

This clonotype was seen more than once but under ten times. The chain employs TRBV7-9 and TRBJ2-3, with D perhaps TRBD2 (7 bases). Germline CDR1 reads SEHNR; CDR2 reads FQNEAQ (reference sequence). The germline V and J ends were trimmed by 5 bases and 2 bases, with 17 bases remaining between them. The CDR3 totals 16 residues. This chain's CDR3 is CASSPRTRGVTDTQYF. DNA for the CDR3: TGTGCCAGCAGCCCGCGGACTAGGGGGGTCACAGATACGCAGTATTTT.

This chain connects TRBV2 to TRBJ1-4; TRBD1 is a possible D gene (6 bases). Germline loops: CDR1 SNHLY, CDR2 FYNNEI. The CDR3 runs 14 residues. Trimming took 7 bases from V and 8 from J, leaving 17 bases between them. This CDR3 is CASIFRDKGEKLFF. In DNA, the CDR3 is TGTGCCAGCATCTTCCGGGACAAGGGCGAAAAACTGTTTTTT.

J is TRBJ1-1 and V is TRBV20-1, with 7 bases lining up with TRBD1. The CDR3 contains 15 residues. The germline gives CDR1 DFQATT, CDR2 SNEGSKA (reference sequence). V was pared by 5 bases and J by 0 bases, with 9 bases of the junction left unmatched. CDR3 protein: CSAHGTDMMNTEAFF. The CDR3 region has the DNA TGCAGTGCTCACGGGACAGACATGATGAACACTGAAGCTTTCTTT.

The CDR3 nucleotides are TGTGCCAGCGGGATTAACTATGGCTACACCTTC. Encoded protein: CASGINYGYTF. The chain uses TRBV2 and TRBJ1-2; D uncertain. The germline gives CDR1 SNHLY, CDR2 FYNNEI. The CDR3 extends over 11 amino acids. Trimming shortened V by 8 bases and J by 1 base, and 5 bases separated the two germline ends.

The sample holds a few counts of this clonotype. This sequence joins TRBV24-1 and TRBJ2-7, with D perhaps matching TRBD1 (6 bases). V was trimmed by 4 bases and J by 2 bases, leaving 11 bases between them. This CDR3 comprises 14 residues. CDR1 and CDR2 from the germline V gene are KGHDR and SFDVKD. CDR3 residues: CATSDATGAYEQYF. Here the CDR3 DNA reads TGTGCCACCAGTGACGCGACAGGAGCCTACGAGCAGTACTTC.

The chain carries TRBV6-5 and TRBJ2-2; TRBD2 matches at 11 bases. The CDR3 sequence is 18 residues long. Germline lookup yields CDR1 MNHEY and CDR2 SVGAGI. V lost 2 bases to trimming and J lost 4 bases; unmatched junction nucleotides: 9. This CDR3 is CASSYGRGLAGGTGELFF. The CDR3 region has the DNA TGTGCCAGCAGTTACGGGAGGGGGCTAGCGGGGGGCACCGGGGAGCTGTTTTTT.

This clonotype was seen ten or more times. V gene TRBV10-3 combines with J gene TRBJ2-5; no definite D call. V gave up 3 bases and J gave up 5 bases, with 13 bases separating them. Germline-derived CDR1 and CDR2 are ENHRY and SYGVKD. There are 14 residues in the CDR3. CDR3 residues: CAISERAGVETQYF. DNA for the CDR3: TGTGCCATCAGTGAACGGGCTGGGGTGGAGACCCAGTACTTC.

This clonotype was counted between two and nine times. V gene TRBV30 combines with J gene TRBJ2-7; TRBD2 is a possible D gene (5 bases). The V end lost 3 bases, the J end lost 5 bases, and 8 bases lay between the germline ends. The V gene's germline CDR1 is GTSNPN and CDR2 SVGIG (reference sequence). The CDR3 is 11 amino acids. Here the CDR3 reads CAWRRRNEQYF. The CDR3 region has the DNA TGTGCCTGGAGGCGGAGGAACGAGCAGTACTTC. The complete variable domain, with remaining parts taken from reference TRBV30 and TRBJ2-7, reads SQTIHQWPATLVQPVGSPLSLECTVEGTSNPNLYWYRQAAGRGLQLLFYSVGIGQISSEVPQNLSASRPQDRQFILSSKKLLLSDSGFYLCAWRRRNEQYFGPGTRLTVT.

The sample holds a few counts of this clonotype. Its ends do not fully match the called genes, so a read error is possible. The DNA for the CDR3 is TGTGCCACCAGTGAGGCCGGGACAGGGTACCTCTTC. It translates to CATSEAGTGYLF. This sequence joins TRBV24-1 and TRBJ2-1, with TRBD1 matching over 9 bases. Germline V gives CDR1 KGHDR, CDR2 SFDVKD. The CDR3 is 12 residues long.

This clonotype has a count of ten or more. CDR3 residues: CSARDAGTSHEQYF. The CDR3, as DNA: TGCAGTGCTAGGGATGCCGGGACTAGCCACGAGCAGTACTTC. The rearrangement uses TRBV20-1 and TRBJ2-7, with 9 positions matching TRBD2. In germline, CDR1 is DFQATT, CDR2 SNEGSKA (reference sequence). The V and J ends lost 3 bases and 5 bases, in that order; junction bases with no gene match: 8. The CDR3 length is 14 residues.

The table lists this clonotype with a few counts. V gene TRBV7-9 combines with J gene TRBJ2-3; the D gene could be TRBD1 or TRBD2 (6 bases each). CDR1 is SEHNR, CDR2 FQNEAQ, per germline (reference sequence). The CDR3 length is 16 residues. With 1 base removed from V and 3 bases from J, the gap between germline ends came to 14 bases. The CDR3 loop is CASSLVGRGGTDTQYF. CDR3 coding DNA: TGTGCCAGCAGCTTAGTTGGCAGGGGAGGTACAGATACGCAGTATTTT.

This clonotype turned up a few times. V gene TRBV12-3 or TRBV12-4 combines with J gene TRBJ1-2, with 7 bases matching TRBD1. With V trimmed by 4 bases and J by 6 bases, 11 bases remained unmatched. The length of the CDR3 is 15 residues. The CDR3 is CASSSNGGQFDGYTF. Written as DNA, the CDR3 is TGTGCCAGCAGTTCGAACGGGGGACAGTTCGATGGCTACACCTTC.

This clonotype has only a few counts. The CDR3 protein is CASSRHGERNTQYF. In DNA, the CDR3 is TGTGCCAGCAGCCGGCACGGGGAGCGGAATACGCAGTATTTT. The chain employs TRBV7-9 and TRBJ2-3; possible D gene TRBD2, 5 bases. This CDR3 has 14 residues. Between the trimmed V and J ends, which lost 5 bases and 7 bases, there was a span of 16 bases. Germline CDR1 is SEHNR and CDR2 is FQNEAQ (reference sequence). The full variable domain, its missing parts supplied by reference TRBV7-9 and TRBJ2-3, is DTGVSQNPRHKITKRGQNVTFRCDPISEHNRLYWYRQTLGQGPEFLTYFQNEAQLEKSRLLSDRFSAERPKGSFSTLEIQRTEQGDSAMYLCASSRHGERNTQYFGPGTRLTVL.

The chain employs TRBV4-3 and TRBJ2-1, with TRBD2 matching over 8 bases. V lost 8 bases, J lost 2 bases, and 5 bases stayed unmatched. CDR3 size: 14 residues. Germline V CDR1 and CDR2: LGHNA, YSLEER. The CDR3 DNA sequence: TGCGCCAGCGCAACTAGCGGAGCCTACAATGAGCAGTTCTTC. It codes for CASATSGAYNEQFF.

The chain has TRBV7-9 and TRBJ2-1, with 10 bases identical to TRBD2. Germline values: CDR1 SEHNR, CDR2 FQNEAQ (reference sequence). CDR3 size: 16 residues. The trim removed 5 bases at V and 7 bases at J, leaving 11 bases unmatched. In DNA, the CDR3 is TGTGCCAGCAGCCCGAGATTGGGACTAGCGAGGAATGAGCAGTTCTTC. Its protein product is CASSPRLGLARNEQFF. Based on the CDR3 plus reference TRBV7-9 and TRBJ2-1, the full variable domain is DTGVSQNPRHKITKRGQNVTFRCDPISEHNRLYWYRQTLGQGPEFLTYFQNEAQLEKSRLLSDRFSAERPKGSFSTLEIQRTEQGDSAMYLCASSPRLGLARNEQFFGPGTRLTVL.

This clonotype has only a few counts. This chain uses TRBV2 with TRBJ2-5, with a possible D match to TRBD1 (6 bases). This CDR3 contains 12 residues. V shed 6 bases and J shed 9 bases, with 14 bases lying between them. Per germline, CDR1 SNHLY and CDR2 FYNNEI. As DNA, the CDR3 is TGTGCCAGCAGGGACAGCCGCCCGGCCCAGTACTTC. Translation: CASRDSRPAQYF. Variable domain in full (rest from reference TRBV2 and TRBJ2-5): EPEVTQTPSHQVTQMGQEVILRCVPISNHLYFYWYRQILGQKVEFLVSFYNNEISEKSEIFDDQFSVERPDGSNFTLKIRSTKLEDSAMYFCASRDSRPAQYFGPGTRLLVL.

The chain employs TRBV30 and TRBJ1-1, with no clear D. The CDR3 has 15 amino acids. CDR1 and CDR2 (germline): GTSNPN, SVGIG (reference sequence). V gave up 3 bases and J gave up 4 bases, with 18 bases separating them. The CDR3 region has the DNA TGTGCCTGGAGCGGACCGACCGACCTGGGCACTGAAGCTTTCTTT. Translation: CAWSGPTDLGTEAFF.

The chain has TRBV29-1 and TRBJ2-3, with a possible D match to TRBD2 (6 bases). Trimming took off 4 bases at V and 4 bases at J, with 18 bases between the two ends. The CDR3 runs 15 residues. Germline loops: CDR1 SQVTM, CDR2 ANQGSEA. CDR3 sequence (DNA): TGCAGCGTTGGGAGGGTTCGATTGCTCGCAGATACGCAGTATTTT. It specifies CSVGRVRLLADTQYF.

The chain links TRBV6-6 to TRBJ2-3; 11 bases are shared with TRBD2. This CDR3 has 15 residues. V gave up 5 bases and J gave up 5 bases; unmatched junction bases: 6. The germline gives CDR1 MNHNY, CDR2 SVGAGI (reference sequence). The CDR3 spells CASSKIAGGVDTQYF. CDR3 in DNA: TGTGCCAGCAGTAAGATAGCGGGGGGGGTAGATACGCAGTATTTT.

This clonotype showed up just a few times. The V call is TRBV7-2, the J call TRBJ2-3; D is possibly TRBD1 or TRBD2 (6 bases each). Trimming left V 5 bases short and J 0 bases short, with 15 bases between. This CDR3 comprises 16 residues. Germline CDR1 SGHTA, CDR2 FQGNSA. Written as DNA, the CDR3 is TGTGCCAGCAGCCCGGGGGCGACAGCCAGCACAGATACGCAGTATTTT. It specifies CASSPGATASTDTQYF. The whole variable domain, remainder taken from reference TRBV7-2 and TRBJ2-3, is GAGVSQSPSNKVTEKGKDVELRCDPISGHTALYWYRQSLGQGLEFLIYFQGNSAPDKSGLPSDRFSAERTGGSVSTLTIQRTQQEDSAVYLCASSPGATASTDTQYFGPGTRLTVL.

The rearrangement links TRBV7-6 to TRBJ2-5; D might be TRBD2 (6 bases). The germline gives CDR1 SGHVS, CDR2 FNYEAQ. V was shortened by 0 bases and J by 5 bases, with 10 bases between the two germline ends. The CDR3 has 14 residues. The CDR3 DNA sequence: TGTGCCAGCAGCTTAGCGTACGGAGGGGAGACCCAGTACTTC. Its translation is CASSLAYGGETQYF.

This chain links TRBV15 with TRBJ1-2, with D perhaps TRBD1 (5 bases). CDR3 size: 15 residues. V shed 5 bases and J shed 1 base, with 14 bases lying between them. Germline CDR1 and CDR2: LNHNV and YYDKDF (reference sequence). Written as DNA, the CDR3 is TGTGCCACCAGCGGAAGACCAGACAGTAACTATGGCTACACCTTC. It encodes CATSGRPDSNYGYTF.

This clonotype was counted a few times. The J gene is TRBJ2-2, the V gene TRBV7-3; the match to TRBD2 covers 10 bases. Trimming took 5 bases from V and 5 from J; bases not matched to a gene: 5. Germline V gives CDR1 SGHTA, CDR2 FQGTGA. The CDR3 has 15 residues. The CDR3 DNA follows: TGTGCCAGCAGCCCGCGGACTAGCGGAACCGGGGAGCTGTTTTTT. This encodes CASSPRTSGTGELFF.

V usage is TRBV6-5 and J usage is TRBJ2-3, with TRBD1 identical over 7 bases. The ends lost 5 bases at V and 5 bases at J; junction bases unmatched: 7. Germline-derived CDR1 and CDR2 are MNHEY and SVGAGI. The CDR3 contains 14 residues. CDR3 region: CASSEDRFKDTQYF. The CDR3 region has the DNA TGTGCCAGCAGTGAGGACAGGTTCAAAGATACGCAGTATTTT.

This clonotype has more than one count but fewer than ten. The gene calls are TRBV12-3 or TRBV12-4 and TRBJ1-2; D is unresolved. Trimming shortened V by 4 bases and J by 4 bases, and 10 bases separated the two germline ends. CDR3 length equals 13 residues. CDR3 sequence: CASSSAPSYGYTF. CDR3 DNA: TGTGCCAGCAGTTCTGCGCCCAGCTATGGCTACACCTTC.